These 17 T cell receptor beta chains share one sample of origin, sequenced in a study of OX40 agonist ivuxolimab in advanced cancers. Sequencing used immunoSEQ multiplex PCR; TCRdb keeps in-frame clones, though not all of them. The sample yields 6,500 to 8,500 clones, around two thirds seen once. This specimen consisted of CD4+ or CD8+ T cells sorted from blood, obtained in a trial of the OX40 agonist ivuxolimab. These receptor sequences come from an adult with an advanced solid tumor such as melanoma, head and neck, liver or kidney cancer.

The gene calls are TRBV10-1 and TRBJ2-1, with D tentatively TRBD1 (6 bases). This CDR3 has 15 residues. The germline V gene has CDR1 WNHNN and CDR2 SYGVQD (reference sequence). Trimming removed 3 bases at V and 0 bases at J, with 9 bases between. In DNA form, the CDR3 reads TGCGCCAGCAGTGATACAGGGAGCTCCTACAATGAGCAGTTCTTC. Amino acids: CASSDTGSSYNEQFF.

The chain joins TRBV4-2 to TRBJ2-2, with TRBD2 matching over 8 bases. V shed 1 base, J shed 10 bases, and the junction held 5 bases outside the gene matches. This CDR3 region has 14 residues. The germline gives CDR1 LGHNA, CDR2 YNFKEQ. The CDR3: CASSQAAGVEELFF. In DNA, the CDR3 is TGTGCCAGCAGCCAAGCAGCGGGAGTGGAGGAGCTGTTTTTT.

This sequence joins TRBV10-3 and TRBJ1-1; D remains ambiguous. Germline assignment: CDR1 ENHRY and CDR2 SYGVKD. The germline V and J ends were trimmed by 6 bases and 4 bases, with 6 bases remaining between them. This CDR3 comprises 11 residues. The CDR3 loop reads CAIRSGTEAFF. CDR3 DNA sequence: TGTGCCATCAGGAGTGGCACTGAAGCTTTCTTT.

This chain connects TRBV9 to TRBJ2-3; 8 bases fit TRBD2. V gave up 4 bases and J gave up 0 bases; unmatched junction bases: 7. The germline V gene has CDR1 SGDLS and CDR2 YYNGEE. The CDR3 is 16 amino acids. CDR3 sequence: CASSPGAGGSTDTQYF. CDR3 nucleotides: TGTGCCAGCAGCCCAGGGGCGGGGGGAAGCACAGATACGCAGTATTTT.

The chain has TRBV10-3 and TRBJ1-1; D is ambiguous. CDR1 ENHRY and CDR2 SYGVKD come from the germline V gene. This CDR3 spans 17 amino acids. V shed 0 bases and J shed 4 bases, with 18 bases lying between them. CDR3 amino acids: CAISESWTVEGTTEAFF. CDR3 nucleotide sequence: TGTGCCATCAGTGAGTCTTGGACGGTAGAAGGAACCACTGAAGCTTTCTTT.

By its share, this clone is medium-sized. The chain is built from TRBV7-9 and TRBJ2-7; the D is unclear. CDR1 is SEHNR, CDR2 FQNEAQ, per germline (reference sequence). Between the trimmed V and J ends, which lost 6 bases and 2 bases, there was a span of 8 bases. The CDR3 spans 12 residues. The CDR3 DNA follows: TGTGCCAGCAGTTATAGAGCCTACGAGCAGTACTTC. Translation gives CASSYRAYEQYF.

The gene calls are TRBV7-2 and TRBJ2-7; 7 positions match TRBD1. The CDR3 spans 12 residues. J lost 6 bases, V lost 7 bases, and 6 bases had no gene match. Germline V CDR1 and CDR2: SGHTA, FQGNSA. DNA of the CDR3: TGTGCCAGCACCCAAGGGGGCTCCGAGCAGTACTTC. Its protein product is CASTQGGSEQYF.

This chain uses TRBV7-2 with TRBJ1-2; a weak D match, TRBD1 (5 bases). The CDR3 extends over 14 amino acids. Looked up from germline, CDR1 is SGHTA and CDR2 is FQGNSA. The V end was cut by 7 bases, the J end by 2 bases, with 14 bases between. The DNA for the CDR3 is TGTGCCAGCACCACGGACGGGGCAAACTATGGCTACACCTTC. Translation: CASTTDGANYGYTF.

This rearrangement joins TRBV10-1 to TRBJ2-7; TRBD1 agrees at 8 bases. The CDR3 sequence is 15 residues long. V shed 3 bases, J shed 0 bases, and the junction held 4 bases outside the gene matches. Germline CDR1 is WNHNN and CDR2 is SYGVQD (reference sequence). Written as DNA, the CDR3 is TGCGCCAGCAGTGAAGACAGGGGCAACTCCTACGAGCAGTACTTC. It specifies CASSEDRGNSYEQYF.

This clone was detected a few times. The CDR3 DNA is TGTGCCAGCAGCTCCGGGGAGACCCAGTACTTC. Its translation: CASSSGETQYF. The chain is built from TRBV9 and TRBJ2-5; D is ambiguous. CDR1 is SGDLS and CDR2 is YYNGEE in the germline V gene. The length of the CDR3 is 11 residues. V dropped 4 bases and J dropped 5 bases, with 6 bases sitting between them.

The chain links TRBV7-2 to TRBJ1-2; D gene unclear. The V end was cut by 1 base, the J end by 8 bases, with 11 bases between. CDR1 and CDR2 (germline): SGHTA, FQGNSA. There are 13 residues in the CDR3. The CDR3 nucleotides read TGTGCCAGCAGCTTAGGGTTGTCGGGCGGCTACACCTTC. Its translation is CASSLGLSGGYTF.

The chain employs TRBV27 and TRBJ2-1; possible D gene TRBD1, 6 bases. The germline CDR1 and CDR2 sequences are MNHEY and SMNVEV (reference sequence). Trimming stripped 3 bases from V and 10 bases from J, with 19 bases between. The CDR3 sequence is 15 residues long. In nucleotides, the CDR3 is TGTGCCAGCAGTTTCGAGGGGATGGGACACAGGGAGCAGTTCTTC. The encoded protein is CASSFEGMGHREQFF.

This clone appeared a few times. CDR3: CASSRDRDFYEQYF. The CDR3 DNA reads as TGCGCCAGTTCACGGGACAGGGACTTCTACGAGCAGTACTTC. The V call is TRBV5-1, the J call TRBJ2-7; the match to TRBD1 covers 9 bases. The junction had 9 bases not matched to a gene; V was cut back by 8 bases and J by 3 bases. Germline lookup yields CDR1 SGHRS and CDR2 YFSETQ. This CDR3 has 14 residues.

The chain is built from TRBV6-5 and TRBJ2-7; 9 bases align to TRBD1. From germline, CDR1 is MNHEY and CDR2 SVGAGI. V was clipped by 5 bases and J by 6 bases; unmatched bases: 5. The CDR3 spans 13 residues. The CDR3 region is CASSTTGGFEQYF. CDR3 bases: TGTGCCAGCAGTACTACAGGGGGCTTCGAGCAGTACTTC.

The gene calls are TRBV7-9 and TRBJ2-5; the D gene is possibly TRBD2 (6 bases). The ends were cut back, 4 bases at V and 5 bases at J, with 26 bases in the middle. The CDR3 spans 18 residues. Germline assignment: CDR1 SEHNR and CDR2 FQNEAQ (reference sequence). CDR3 residues: CASSSPLRASEDWETQYF. The CDR3 DNA reads TGTGCCAGCAGCTCCCCTCTCCGGGCTAGCGAGGATTGGGAGACCCAGTACTTC.

This clone has a handful of counts. V is TRBV9 and J is TRBJ2-1; D unclear. Germline V gene sequence: CDR1 SGDLS, CDR2 YYNGEE. V was trimmed by 0 bases and J by 10 bases, leaving 8 bases between them. The CDR3 has 12 amino acids. The DNA of the CDR3 is TGTGCCAGCAGCGTAGGGGATCACGAGCAGTTCTTC. Translating it yields CASSVGDHEQFF. Full variable domain (rest looked up from reference TRBV9 and TRBJ2-1): DSGVTQTPKHLITATGQRVTLRCSPRSGDLSVYWYQQSLDQGLQFLIQYYNGEERAKGNILERFSAQQFPDLHSELNLSSLELGDSALYFCASSVGDHEQFFGPGTRLTVL.

This clone was detected only a few times. CDR3 protein: CASSPSRGGGTEAFF. DNA for the CDR3: TGTGCCAGCAGCCCTAGTCGGGGCGGGGGCACTGAAGCTTTCTTT. The V gene is TRBV7-2, the J gene TRBJ1-1; D might be TRBD1 (5 bases). CDR3 length equals 15 residues. Per germline, CDR1 SGHTA and CDR2 FQGNSA. The ends were cut back, 5 bases at V and 4 bases at J, with 17 bases in the middle.